The 8 T cell receptor beta chains below were found in one sample sequenced in a study of T-cell reconstitution after alpha-beta-depleted transplantation in children. Unique molecular identifiers tagged the TCRbeta library. Via MiXCR, TCRdb re-called the PCR reads, giving one row per CDR3 protein. This table has 640,000 or so distinct CDR3 sequences, roughly 17% appearing once. Specimen: PBMCs from the stem cell graft donor, collected from the stem cell graft. All receptors derive from a human donor who donated a stem cell graft to a child with acute myeloid leukemia.

CDR3 sequence (DNA): TGTGCCAGCAGTGAAGAGAGGGGATATCAGCCCCAGCATTTT. It yields the protein CASSEERGYQPQHF. The chain carries TRBV2 and TRBJ1-5; tentatively, D is TRBD1 (5 bases). The germline gives CDR1 SNHLY, CDR2 FYNNEI. The CDR3 is 14 residues long. Between the trimmed V and J ends, which lost 1 base and 5 bases, there was a span of 9 bases.

V gene TRBV7-2 combines with J gene TRBJ1-6, with a tentative D call TRBD1 (5 bases). The CDR3 extends over 15 amino acids. The V end lost 1 base, the J end lost 8 bases, and 12 bases lay between the germline ends. CDR1 and CDR2 (germline): SGHTA, FQGNSA. CDR3 protein: CASSLVIQGYSPLHF. The DNA of the CDR3 is TGTGCCAGCAGCTTAGTTATCCAGGGCTATTCACCCCTCCACTTT.

The chain couples TRBV7-9 to TRBJ1-1; D uncertain. The germline CDR1 and CDR2 sequences are SEHNR and FQNEAQ (reference sequence). CDR3 length: 15 amino acids. The germline V and J ends were trimmed by 4 bases and 1 base, with 13 bases remaining between them. The CDR3 coding sequence is TGTGCCAGCAGCTCTCGCGCGTTGGGGAACACTGAAGCTTTCTTT. This sequence encodes CASSSRALGNTEAFF.

This clonotype has a handful of counts. The chain combines TRBV20-1 with TRBJ1-4; 9 positions agree with TRBD1. Germline values: CDR1 DFQATT, CDR2 SNEGSKA (reference sequence). The CDR3 is made up of 15 amino acids. V was pared by 1 base and J by 5 bases, with 5 bases of the junction left unmatched. The CDR3 loop is CSARATGTGNEKLFF. DNA of the CDR3: TGCAGTGCTAGAGCCACCGGGACAGGGAATGAAAAACTGTTTTTT.

This clonotype was seen many times. The CDR3: CSVEKGGYEQYF. CDR3 bases: TGCAGCGTTGAGAAAGGGGGCTACGAGCAGTACTTC. The rearrangement joins TRBV29-1 to TRBJ2-7, with a weak D call TRBD1 (6 bases). V was cut by 3 bases and J by 3 bases, with 9 bases left in between. This CDR3 contains 12 residues. Germline values: CDR1 SQVTM, CDR2 ANQGSEA.

This clonotype was detected many times. The genes are TRBV20-1 and TRBJ1-1; 8 bases map to TRBD1. Trimming removed 5 bases from V and 4 bases from J; junction bases left unmatched: 3. The CDR3 totals 12 residues. Germline-derived CDR1 and CDR2 are DFQATT and SNEGSKA (reference sequence). CDR3 bases: TGCAGTGCTCGGACAGGGACCACTGAAGCTTTCTTT. Amino acids: CSARTGTTEAFF.

This clonotype was recorded at least ten times. This chain links TRBV5-5 with TRBJ1-4; 7 bases are a match to TRBD1. V dropped 4 bases and J dropped 5; count of bases not matched to a gene: 11. The CDR3 spans 16 residues. Germline CDR1 is SGHKS and CDR2 is YYEKEE (reference sequence). CDR3 region: CASSAIPTGSNEKLFF. The CDR3 region has the DNA TGTGCCAGCAGCGCAATACCGACAGGGTCAAATGAAAAACTGTTTTTT. The variable domain in full, with the rest retrieved from reference TRBV5-5 and TRBJ1-4, is DAGVTQSPTHLIKTRGQQVTLRCSPISGHKSVSWYQQVLGQGPQFIFQYYEKEERGRGNFPDRFSARQFPNYSSELNVNALLLGDSALYLCASSAIPTGSNEKLFFGSGTQLSVL.

A few counts support this clonotype. The genes are TRBV7-9 and TRBJ2-1, with D perhaps assigned TRBD1 or TRBD2 (5 bases each). Trimming cost V 0 bases and J 5 bases, with 17 bases left between them. Looked up from germline, CDR1 is SEHNR and CDR2 is FQNEAQ (reference sequence). This CDR3 region has 17 residues. The CDR3 bases are TGTGCCAGCAGCTTAGCGAGTGTAGCGCTCAGGGACAATGAGCAGTTCTTC. Translated, it gives CASSLASVALRDNEQFF.